The sequence of this T cell receptor beta chain was determined in a study of T cells after yellow fever vaccination. 5'RACE template switching produced TCR cDNA carrying a universal primer site and UMIs. A single record per CDR3 protein comes from TCRdb applying MiXCR to the 5' RACE reads. The sample has around 310,000 distinct CDR3 sequences, around 4.3% seen once. With 4 bases removed from V and 3 bases from J, the gap between germline ends came to 11 bases. The CDR3 is 14 amino acids. The germline gives CDR1 MNHEY, CDR2 SVGAGI. Findings and caveats of the study: Clonotypes shared by both compartments, CD4 and CD8, made up a small share. When the response was secondary, it was weaker but reached its peak faster, day 5 versus 15. Clones that expanded after primary vaccination mostly reappeared after the booster (roughly 96% CD4, 80% to 90% CD8).

This clonotype was seen repeatedly, ten times or more. Its specificity is not known. This sample comprised PBMCs, obtained 15 days after the yellow fever booster vaccination. The rearrangement links TRBV6-5 to TRBJ2-3, with D unresolved. This TCR came from a man between 18 and 35 years old who received the YFV17D yellow fever vaccine. The CDR3 DNA sequence: TGTGCCAGCAGTTGGTCCAAGCAAACAGATACGCAGTATTTT. Translation gives CASSWSKQTDTQYF.